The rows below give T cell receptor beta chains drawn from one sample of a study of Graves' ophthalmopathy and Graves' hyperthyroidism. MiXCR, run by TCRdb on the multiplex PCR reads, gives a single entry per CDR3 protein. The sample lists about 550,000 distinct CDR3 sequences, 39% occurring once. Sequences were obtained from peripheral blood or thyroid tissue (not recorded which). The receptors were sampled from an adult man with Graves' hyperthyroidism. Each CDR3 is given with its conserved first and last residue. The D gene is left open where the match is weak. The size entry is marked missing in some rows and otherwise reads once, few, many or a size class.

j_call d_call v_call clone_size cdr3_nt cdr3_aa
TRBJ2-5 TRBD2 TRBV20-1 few TGCAGTGCTAGAGAAAGACTAGCGGGGGCGAGGGGAGAGACCCAGTACTTC CSARERLAGARGETQYF
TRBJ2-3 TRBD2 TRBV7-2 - TGTGCCAGCCAACCCCGGACTAGTCCGGATACGCAGTATTTT CASQPRTSPDTQYF
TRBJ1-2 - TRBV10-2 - TGCGCCAGCAGTGAGGCAAGAAACTATGGCTACACCTTC CASSEARNYGYTF
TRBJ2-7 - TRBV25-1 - TGTGCCAGCAGTGAATTAGGCCTAGCAGGTCCCTACGAGCAGTACTTC CASSELGLAGPYEQYF
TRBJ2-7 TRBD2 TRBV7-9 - TGTGCCAGCAGGTCGACTCCGGGACTAGCCCTCGAGCAGTACTTC CASRSTPGLALEQYF
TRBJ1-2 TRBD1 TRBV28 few TGTGCCAGCAGTTACAGGGGGCTTGGCTATGGCTACACCTTC CASSYRGLGYGYTF
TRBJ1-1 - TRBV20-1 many TGCAGTGCCTCCTCGGGTAGGCACACTGAAGCTTTCTTT CSASSGRHTEAFF
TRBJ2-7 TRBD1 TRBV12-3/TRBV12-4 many TGTGCCAGCACCGATGACAGGGGATCCTACGAGCAGTACTTC CASTDDRGSYEQYF
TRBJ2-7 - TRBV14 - TGTGCCAGCAGCCTAAGGGGGTCTCACTACGAGCAGTACTTC CASSLRGSHYEQYF
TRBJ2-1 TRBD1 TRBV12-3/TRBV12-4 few TGTGCCAGCAGTTACCGGACAGGGAAGGTCAATGAGCAGTTCTTC CASSYRTGKVNEQFF
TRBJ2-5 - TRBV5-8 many TGTGCCAGCAGCAGGGGGGGAGAGACCCAGTACTTC CASSRGGETQYF
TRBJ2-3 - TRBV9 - TGTGCCAGCAGCCCGACTAGAGTAACAGATACGCAGTATTTT CASSPTRVTDTQYF
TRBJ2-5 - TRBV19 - TGTGCCAGTAGTATAGAGAAATCTACCCGACAAGAGACCCAGTACTTC CASSIEKSTRQETQYF
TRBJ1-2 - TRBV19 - TGTGCCAGTAGTATGTCATTAGTAAGGGGGGCGAATGGCTACACCTTC CASSMSLVRGANGYTF
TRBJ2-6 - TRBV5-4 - TGTGCCAGCAGCTTGACAGGCTCTGGGGCCAACGTCCCGACTTTC CASSLTGSGANVPTF
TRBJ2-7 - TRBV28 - TGTGCCAGCAGTTTCACCGGGACATCTCCCGAGCAGTACTTC CASSFTGTSPEQYF
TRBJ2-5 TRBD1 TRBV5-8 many TGTGCCAGCAGACAGACAGGGTTGGTAGAGACCCAGTACTTC CASRQTGLVETQYF
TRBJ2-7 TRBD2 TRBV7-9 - TGTGCCTGCACCGGGGGGGCCTACGAGCAGTACTTC CACTGGAYEQYF